This T cell receptor (beta chain) was found in a study of cytomegalovirus exposure and HLA in healthy donors. Germline V gene lookup returns CDR1 MDHEN and CDR2 SYDVKM. Trimming removed 6 bases at V and 4 bases at J, with 11 bases between. CDR3 length: 13 amino acids. Both 60 Vbeta primers and 13 Jbeta primers went into the PCR. This table comes from immunoSEQ multiplex PCR, and its TCRdb copy is limited to in-frame clones, with some not included. The sample contains 180,000 or so clones, 75% to 80% of which appear only once. The chain links TRBV28 to TRBJ2-3; the D gene is possibly TRBD1 (6 bases). This TCR derives from a female donor in good health and CMV-seronegative. The material sequenced was PBMCs. This CDR3 is CASRYRAPDTQYF. The CDR3 DNA is TGTGCCAGCAGGTACAGGGCCCCAGATACGCAGTATTTT.